Listed below are T cell receptor beta chains from one sample, sequenced in a study of blood T cell repertoires in COVID-19. The repertoire was sequenced with immunoSEQ multiplex PCR; TCRdb's copy has only in-frame clones and lacks some. The sample consists of approximately 350,000 clones, about 90% of them appearing once. The specimen was peripheral blood. These receptors originate from a woman in her late teens or twenties who had recovered from COVID-19. CDR3s leave out the opening cysteine and the closing phenylalanine or tryptophan.

V: TRBV2
J: TRBJ2-5
CDR3: ASRDRAGETQY

V: TRBV27
J: TRBJ2-1
CDR3: ASSSPQRDPYNEQF

V: TRBV11-3
J: TRBJ1-1
CDR3: ASSLARAEAF

V: TRBV5-1
J: TRBJ1-1
CDR3: ASSLKSDLWTEAF

V: TRBV24-1
J: TRBJ2-1
CDR3: ATSDWRSYNEQF

V: TRBV11-3
J: TRBJ2-3
CDR3: ASSVGLYGSTDTQY

V: TRBV6-6
J: TRBJ1-2
CDR3: ASSYSSTGVP

V: TRBV27
J: TRBJ2-1
CDR3: ASSLAEVREQF

V: TRBV27
J: TRBJ1-2
CDR3: ASSSGGGDYGYT

V: TRBV2
J: TRBJ2-5
CDR3: ASRRLAGEGEETQY

V: TRBV12-5
J: TRBJ2-5
CDR3: ASGATGGAETQY

V: TRBV29-1
J: TRBJ2-5
CDR3: SERSGRAETQY

V: TRBV28
J: TRBJ2-3
CDR3: ASSLIGTIRPDTQY

V: TRBV5-4
J: TRBJ2-1
CDR3: ARGVVGQNEQF

V: TRBV10-3
J: TRBJ1-4
CDR3: AISESTGGDEKLF

V: TRBV18
J: TRBJ1-1
CDR3: ASSPLRDRGTEAF

V: TRBV25-1
J: TRBJ1-4
CDR3: ASSETGTGRDEKLF

V: TRBV7-9
J: TRBJ1-1
CDR3: ASSFGQGDTEAF